Following are 18 T cell receptor beta chains from one sample sequenced in a study of blood T cell repertoires in COVID-19. The assay was immunoSEQ multiplex PCR, and TCRdb's table has in-frame clones only and misses some. The sample consists of 200,000 to 250,000 clones, 85% to 90% of them appearing once. Material: PBMCs or T cells enriched from blood (not recorded which). These receptors originate from a woman younger than 45 who had recovered from COVID-19.

The chain recombines TRBV6-5 with TRBJ2-7; TRBD2 matches at 12 bases. Germline V gives CDR1 MNHEY, CDR2 SVGAGI. This CDR3 has 15 residues. Trimming at V came to 6 bases and at J to 6 bases, leaving 9 bases not matched to a gene. In DNA, the CDR3 is TGTGCCAGCAGCCGTGGACTAGCGGGAAGTCTCGAGCAGTACTTC. It translates to CASSRGLAGSLEQYF.

V gene TRBV7-9 combines with J gene TRBJ2-7, with unresolved D. CDR1 is SEHNR and CDR2 is FQNEAQ in the germline V gene (reference sequence). V lost 2 bases and J lost 0, with 8 bases in between. CDR3 length equals 14 residues. This chain's CDR3 is CASSLSASSYEQYF. CDR3 nucleotides: TGTGCCAGCAGCTTAAGCGCGAGCTCCTACGAGCAGTACTTC. Combining the CDR3 with reference TRBV7-9 and TRBJ2-7 gives the whole variable domain DTGVSQNPRHKITKRGQNVTFRCDPISEHNRLYWYRQTLGQGPEFLTYFQNEAQLEKSRLLSDRFSAERPKGSFSTLEIQRTEQGDSAMYLCASSLSASSYEQYFGPGTRLTVT.

This clone was detected only once. An end of the junction does not agree with germline; a read error may underlie this. This chain connects TRBV28 to TRBJ1-1, with D uncertain. This CDR3 spans 11 amino acids. Germline lookup yields CDR1 MDHEN and CDR2 SYDVKM. The CDR3 protein is CASTTAREVFF. CDR3 bases: TGTGCCAGCACGACGGCGCGGGAAGTTTTCTTT.

The V call is TRBV5-1, the J call TRBJ1-1; D not resolved. Trimming took off 0 bases at V and 1 base at J, with 13 bases between the two ends. In germline, CDR1 is SGHRS, CDR2 YFSETQ. This CDR3 is 16 amino acids long. The CDR3 sequence is CASSLGELVGNTEAFF. The CDR3 DNA reads TGCGCCAGCAGCTTGGGGGAGCTGGTTGGGAACACTGAAGCTTTCTTT. Using reference TRBV5-1 and TRBJ1-1 for the parts outside the CDR3, the full variable domain is KAGVTQTPRYLIKTRGQQVTLSCSPISGHRSVSWYQQTPGQGLQFLFEYFSETQRNKGNFPGRFSGRQFSNSRSEMNVSTLELGDSALYLCASSLGELVGNTEAFFGQGTRLTVV.

The chain has TRBV21-1 and TRBJ2-2; the table's D call TRBD1 went unverified against the DNA. TRBV21-1 is a documented pseudogene. The length of the CDR3 is 21 residues. The CDR3 nucleotides are TGTGCCAGCAGCAAAGTTCAGGTCGTGTCCTCCCCCCGGGACAGGGTGGGGGAGCTGTTTTTT. Its protein product is CASSKVQVVSSPRDRVGELFF.

This clone was seen just once. The V gene is TRBV20-1, the J gene TRBJ2-2, with 9 positions matching TRBD2. This CDR3 has 19 residues. J gave up 0 bases and V 3 bases, and 14 bases lay outside the gene matches. CDR1 is DFQATT and CDR2 is SNEGSKA in the germline V gene (reference sequence). In nucleotides, the CDR3 is TGCAGTGCTAGTGGCGGGAGGGCCAGGGGACGAACGAACACCGGGGAGCTGTTTTTT. This codes for CSASGGRARGRTNTGELFF.

This chain links TRBV19 with TRBJ1-5; weak D call: TRBD1 (6 bases). Trimming cost V 3 bases and J 4 bases, with 13 bases left between them. Per germline, CDR1 LNHDA and CDR2 SQIVND (reference sequence). The CDR3 sequence is 15 residues long. CDR3 in amino acids: CASSIQGQSNQPQHF. CDR3 in DNA: TGTGCCAGTAGTATCCAGGGGCAGAGTAATCAGCCCCAGCATTTT. Full variable domain (missing parts from reference TRBV19 and TRBJ1-5): DGGITQSPKYLFRKEGQNVTLSCEQNLNHDAMYWYRQDPGQGLRLIYYSQIVNDFQKGDIAEGYSVSREKKESFPLTVTSAQKNPTAFYLCASSIQGQSNQPQHFGDGTRLSIL.

This chain connects TRBV29-1 to TRBJ2-2; 8 nucleotides agree with TRBD1. Germline V gives CDR1 SQVTM, CDR2 ANQGSEA. V dropped 7 bases and J dropped 7; count of bases not matched to a gene: 11. The CDR3 length is 14 residues. CDR3 nucleotide sequence: TGCAGCGCCGGGACAGGTCATACTTTCGGGGAGCTGTTTTTT. Protein product: CSAGTGHTFGELFF.

The chain employs TRBV18 and TRBJ1-1; D possibly corresponds to TRBD1 (6 bases). Germline assignment: CDR1 KGHSH and CDR2 LQKENI. Trimming cost V 2 bases and J 10 bases, with 8 bases left between them. CDR3 size: 11 residues. CDR3 sequence (DNA): TGTGCCAGCTCACCATTACAGGGAGCTTTCTTT. Amino acid sequence: CASSPLQGAFF.

V gene TRBV11-3 combines with J gene TRBJ2-1; D is perhaps TRBD2 (6 bases). This CDR3 is built from 15 residues. CDR1 is SGHNT and CDR2 is YENEEA in the germline V gene. Trimming left V 3 bases short and J 3 bases short, with 12 bases between. CDR3 nucleotide sequence: TGTGCCAGCAGCTTGGACTACCAATTCTACAATGAGCAGTTCTTC. Protein: CASSLDYQFYNEQFF.

This clone came up once. This rearrangement joins TRBV20-1 to TRBJ2-1, with D possibly being TRBD2 (5 bases). CDR1 and CDR2 (germline): DFQATT, SNEGSKA (reference sequence). The CDR3 is 14 residues long. Between the trimmed V and J ends, which lost 3 bases and 3 bases, there was a span of 12 bases. CDR3 protein: CSASRAEDYNEQFF. In nucleotides, the CDR3 is TGCAGTGCTAGTAGGGCGGAGGACTACAATGAGCAGTTCTTC.

Worth noting for this clone: The same CDR3 also results from other DNA sequences found in this sample. V usage is TRBV9 and J usage is TRBJ2-1; 10 positions match TRBD2. This CDR3 is 14 amino acids long. Trimming removed 3 bases from V and 4 bases from J; junction bases left unmatched: 1. From germline, CDR1 is SGDLS and CDR2 YYNGEE. The CDR3 loop is CASSASGSYNEQFF. CDR3 nucleotides: TGTGCCAGCAGCGCTAGCGGGAGTTACAATGAGCAGTTCTTC.

The chain joins TRBV5-4 to TRBJ2-1; no clear D. V lost 3 bases and J 5 bases, leaving 12 bases between the germline ends. Germline V gives CDR1 SGHNT, CDR2 YYREEE (reference sequence). The CDR3 sequence is 14 residues long. Here the CDR3 DNA reads TGTGCCAGCAGCTCGCCAGGTGTTCACAATGAGCAGTTCTTC. Translating gives CASSSPGVHNEQFF.

The chain couples TRBV19 to TRBJ1-5; the D is unclear. V lost 6 bases and J 1 base, leaving 10 bases between the germline ends. The CDR3 runs to 14 residues. CDR1 is LNHDA, CDR2 SQIVND, per germline (reference sequence). This CDR3 reads CASREQLSNQPQHF. The DNA of the CDR3 is TGTGCCAGTAGAGAACAATTGAGCAATCAGCCCCAGCATTTT.

This clone was seen a few times. The gene calls are TRBV4-3 and TRBJ2-3; 7 nucleotides match TRBD1. The CDR3 totals 15 residues. Looked up from germline, CDR1 is LGHNA and CDR2 is YSLEER. J was trimmed by 3 bases and V by 3 bases; bases with no gene match: 6. CDR3 nucleotide sequence: TGCGCCAGCAGCCAGCAGGGGGTAAGGACAGATACGCAGTATTTT. It codes for CASSQQGVRTDTQYF.

The V call is TRBV4-3, the J call TRBJ2-3; D is perhaps TRBD1 (6 bases). The CDR3 runs 15 residues. V was cut by 1 base and J by 6 bases, with 14 bases left in between. Germline V lookup: CDR1 LGHNA, CDR2 YSLEER. CDR3 bases: TGCGCCAGCAGCCAAGTTACAGGGTGGTCGGATACGCAGTATTTT. Its protein product is CASSQVTGWSDTQYF.

The chain carries TRBV28 and TRBJ1-1; 8 bases are a match to TRBD1. V shed 5 bases and J 3 bases; nucleotides not matched to a gene: 5. Looked up from germline, CDR1 is MDHEN and CDR2 is SYDVKM. The CDR3 contains 14 residues. CDR3 amino acids: CASSGQGEYTEAFF. The CDR3 DNA is TGTGCCAGCAGTGGACAGGGAGAGTACACTGAAGCTTTCTTT. The whole variable domain, remainder taken from reference TRBV28 and TRBJ1-1, is DVKVTQSSRYLVKRTGEKVFLECVQDMDHENMFWYRQDPGLGLRLIYFSYDVKMKEKGDIPEGYSVSREKKERFSLILESASTNQTSMYLCASSGQGEYTEAFFGQGTRLTVV.

V gene TRBV6-5 combines with J gene TRBJ2-1, with D perhaps matching TRBD1 (6 bases). Trimming took 8 bases from V and 4 from J, leaving 15 bases between them. Germline loops: CDR1 MNHEY, CDR2 SVGAGI. The CDR3 length is 14 residues. CDR3 amino acids: CASPVGASYNEQFF. The DNA of the CDR3 is TGTGCCAGCCCTGTGGGGGCCTCTTACAATGAGCAGTTCTTC.